This T cell receptor (beta chain) was documented in a study of T cell responses to AZD1222 COVID-19 vaccine. Study-wide points: Repertoire sampling occurred only after the peak T cell response.

Of note for this clone: No antigen is known for it.

The table came from immunoSEQ multiplex PCR; TCRdb's copy has only in-frame clones and leaves some out. Here the sample spans some 83,000 clones, approximately 85% being singletons. The V gene's germline CDR1 is GTSNPN and CDR2 SVGIG (reference sequence). The CDR3 consists of 12 residues. This receptor was taken from an adult in good health. Sequencing was performed on peripheral blood, taken on day 0 of AZD1222 vaccination. The chain couples TRBV30 to TRBJ1-4; D is ambiguous. CDR3: CATRRTNEKLFF. CDR3 DNA sequence: TGTGCAACGAGGAGAACTAATGAAAAACTGTTTTTT.